A single sample is the source of the 3 T cell receptor beta chains below, sequenced in a study of T cell responses to AZD1222 COVID-19 vaccine. Measured with immunoSEQ multiplex PCR; TCRdb has only the in-frame clones, and not every one. The table shows 110,000 to 150,000 clones, with over 85% occurring only once. The starting material was peripheral blood, obtained on day 0 of AZD1222 vaccination. The receptors originated from an adult in good health.

The V gene is TRBV11-2, the J gene TRBJ1-2; D gene unclear. This CDR3 is built from 14 residues. Trimming took off 5 bases at V and 8 bases at J, with 18 bases between the two ends. Germline loops: CDR1 SGHAT, CDR2 FQNNGV. Written as DNA, the CDR3 is TGTGCCAGCAGCCCTCAGGCGGCCGACCAGGGCTACACCTTC. Its translation: CASSPQAADQGYTF.

The chain links TRBV19 to TRBJ1-2; D is undetermined. The CDR3 is 13 amino acids. The V end was cut by 1 base, the J end by 8 bases, with 11 bases between. Germline-derived CDR1 and CDR2 are LNHDA and SQIVND (reference sequence). The DNA for the CDR3 is TGTGCCAGTAGTATAGGTAGGGCTCGCGGCTACACCTTC. It encodes CASSIGRARGYTF.

The chain is built from TRBV7-9 and TRBJ1-4; D gene uncertain. Trimming took off 1 base at V and 6 bases at J, with 0 bases between the two ends. Germline CDR1 SEHNR, CDR2 FQNEAQ (reference sequence). This CDR3 has 11 residues. The CDR3 DNA reads TGTGCCAGCAGCTTAGATGAAAAACTGTTTTTT. Its translation is CASSLDEKLFF.